The clone carrying this T cell receptor beta chain was counted a few times. Each CDR3 protein is one row after TCRdb ran MiXCR on the 5' RACE reads. The sample records about 530,000 distinct CDR3 sequences, 20% to 25% being singletons. The CDR3 has 18 amino acids. V gave up 4 bases and J gave up 4 bases; unmatched junction bases: 19. Germline V CDR1 and CDR2: SGHRS, YFSETQ. This record comes from a study of identical twins. This same sample was also part of a study on yellow fever vaccine responses in identical twins.

This sequence joins TRBV5-1 and TRBJ2-7; 8 bases match TRBD2. Sequenced input: CD4+ T cells sorted from blood. The sequence came from a woman aged 18-29 years in good health. CDR3 in DNA: TGCGCCAGCAGCCTTGGTCCGGGAGGGATTCTCGGGAATTACGAGCAGTACTTC. It encodes CASSLGPGGILGNYEQYF.